This T cell receptor (beta chain) originates from a study of T-cell reconstitution after alpha-beta-depleted transplantation in children. Construction of the TCRbeta library involved unique molecular identifiers. One entry per CDR3 protein results from TCRdb running MiXCR on the PCR reads. The table shows some 590,000 distinct CDR3 sequences, with about 10% occurring only once. This clonotype showed up just a few times. Germline-derived CDR1 and CDR2 are DFQATT and SNEGSKA (reference sequence). V lost 2 bases and J 9 bases, leaving 14 bases between the germline ends. The CDR3 loop spans 13 amino acids.

The material sequenced was PBMCs from the stem cell graft donor, taken from the stem cell graft. The receptor was isolated from a human donor who donated a stem cell graft to a child with acute myeloid leukemia. This sequence joins TRBV20-1 and TRBJ2-1, with D tentatively TRBD2 (6 bases). The CDR3 coding sequence is TGCAGTGCTAGACACCCCGGGGGATCTGAGCAGTTCTTC. This encodes CSARHPGGSEQFF.